This TCR beta chain was captured by sequencing in a study of blood T cell repertoires in COVID-19. Study background: Samples taken during acute and convalescent COVID-19 were collected in the United States, Italy and Spain. Sample material is recorded as cDNA or gDNA derived from T cells, B-cell-depleted T cells, or PBMCs.

In the source study's methods: Amplification with reference gene primers provided the estimates of nucleated cell counts. Repertoires were generated with immunoSEQ multiplex PCR, while TCRdb's copy carries only in-frame clones and drops some. The V and J calls and clone size were taken over from that table, and D and trimming were inferred from the DNA. Here the sample spans nearly 80,000 clones, approximately 88% being singletons. The CDR3 has 12 residues. The germline gives CDR1 SNHLY, CDR2 FYNNEI. The germline V and J ends were trimmed by 5 bases and 9 bases, with 11 bases remaining between them. This sequence was found in a woman older than 75 with active or convalescent COVID-19. The sequenced sample was peripheral blood. The chain combines TRBV2 with TRBJ2-1; D is uncertain. The DNA for the CDR3 is TGTGCCAGCAGTTCCATAGCTACTGAGCAGTTCTTC. Protein sequence: CASSSIATEQFF.